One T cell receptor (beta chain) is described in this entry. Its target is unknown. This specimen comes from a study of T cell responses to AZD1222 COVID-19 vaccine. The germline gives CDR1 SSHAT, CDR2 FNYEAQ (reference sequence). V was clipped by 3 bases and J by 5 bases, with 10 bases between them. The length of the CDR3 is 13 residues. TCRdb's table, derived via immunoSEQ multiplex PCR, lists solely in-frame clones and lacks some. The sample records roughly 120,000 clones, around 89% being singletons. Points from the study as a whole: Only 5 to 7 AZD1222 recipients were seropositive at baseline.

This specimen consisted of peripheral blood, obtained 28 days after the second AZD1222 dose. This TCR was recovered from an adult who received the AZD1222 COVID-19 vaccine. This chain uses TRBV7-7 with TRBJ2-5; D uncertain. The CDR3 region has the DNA TGTGCCAGCAGCTTCGGCCCTGGCGAGACCCAGTACTTC. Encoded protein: CASSFGPGETQYF.